This passage covers 23 T cell receptor beta chains from one sample sequenced in a study of response to subunit inactivated influenza vaccine. From the RT-PCR reads, TCRdb called clonotypes with MiXCR, one entry per CDR3 protein. The sample gives about 540,000 distinct CDR3 sequences, roughly 15% of which show up once; over 8.5% is in the top ten. This specimen consisted of PBMCs from blood, obtained 11 to 12 days after vaccination. Receptors were obtained from a man aged 50-59 years who received an inactivated influenza vaccine.

This chain uses TRBV27 with TRBJ2-1; D is unresolved. Germline CDR1 MNHEY, CDR2 SMNVEV (reference sequence). V was trimmed by 1 base and J by 0 bases, leaving 7 bases between them. This CDR3 contains 15 residues. DNA for the CDR3: TGTGCCAGCAGTTTATACCTGAGCTCCTACAATGAGCAGTTCTTC. It specifies CASSLYLSSYNEQFF.

In its sample, this clonotype was seen a few times. The gene calls are TRBV10-3 and TRBJ2-7, with 12 bases matching TRBD2. In germline, CDR1 is ENHRY, CDR2 SYGVKD. Trimming at V came to 2 bases and at J to 0 bases, leaving 2 bases not matched to a gene. The CDR3 runs to 16 residues. The CDR3: CAISEGLAGSSYEQYF. The CDR3 region has the DNA TGTGCCATCAGTGAGGGACTAGCGGGATCCTCCTACGAGCAGTACTTC.

This clonotype was counted between two and nine times. V gene TRBV11-2 combines with J gene TRBJ2-7, with D maybe TRBD1 (6 bases). The ends were cut back, 5 bases at V and 0 bases at J, with 17 bases in the middle. This CDR3 spans 16 amino acids. Per germline, CDR1 SGHAT and CDR2 FQNNGV. CDR3 bases: TGTGCCAGCAGCCCCACTACCGGGACACCCTCCTACGAGCAGTACTTC. This gives the protein CASSPTTGTPSYEQYF.

There are a few counts of this clonotype. V usage is TRBV7-9 and J usage is TRBJ2-1; D might be TRBD2 (6 bases). Germline assignment: CDR1 SEHNR and CDR2 FQNEAQ (reference sequence). V dropped 0 bases and J dropped 12 bases, with 24 bases sitting between them. This CDR3 comprises 17 residues. The CDR3 region has the DNA TGTGCCAGCAGCTTAGCGGGGGGACTCCCGAGGCTTTCGGGGCAGTTCTTC. Its protein product is CASSLAGGLPRLSGQFF. The full variable domain, its missing parts supplied by reference TRBV7-9 and TRBJ2-1, is DTGVSQNPRHKITKRGQNVTFRCDPISEHNRLYWYRQTLGQGPEFLTYFQNEAQLEKSRLLSDRFSAERPKGSFSTLEIQRTEQGDSAMYLCASSLAGGLPRLSGQFFGPGTRLTVL.

This clonotype was observed a few times. The chain is built from TRBV14 and TRBJ1-4, with D possibly being TRBD1 (5 bases). V shed 4 bases and J shed 6 bases, with 9 bases lying between them. Germline lookup yields CDR1 SGHDN and CDR2 FVKESK. The CDR3 has 13 amino acids. CDR3 sequence reads: CASSLGPHEKLFF. The CDR3 nucleotides read TGTGCCAGCAGCCTGGGACCCCATGAAAAACTGTTTTTT.

This clonotype was detected only a few times. The rearrangement uses TRBV7-9 and TRBJ1-1; 8 nucleotides line up with TRBD1. The V gene end was trimmed by 5 bases and the J gene end by 6 bases; junction bases not matched to a gene: 8. CDR1 SEHNR and CDR2 FQNEAQ come from the germline V gene (reference sequence). This CDR3 has 14 residues. The CDR3 coding sequence is TGTGCCAGCAGCAGCCGGACAGGGTCGGCTGAAGCTTTCTTT. It codes for CASSSRTGSAEAFF.

This clonotype was found a few times. This chain links TRBV6-6 with TRBJ1-6, with D maybe TRBD1 (6 bases). The germline CDR1 and CDR2 sequences are MNHNY and SVGAGI (reference sequence). With 5 bases removed from V and 9 bases from J, the gap between germline ends came to 11 bases. The CDR3 runs to 13 residues. The CDR3 is CASSNRVGSPLHF. The CDR3 bases are TGTGCCAGCAGTAACAGGGTCGGTTCACCCCTCCACTTT.

This clonotype has a count of ten or more. The chain uses TRBV15 and TRBJ1-4, with D perhaps TRBD1 (6 bases). Germline V gene data show CDR1 as LNHNV and CDR2 as YYDKDF (reference sequence). The CDR3 runs 16 residues. The V gene lost 1 base and the J gene lost 6 bases, with 15 bases spanning the gap. The CDR3 DNA reads TGTGCCACCAGCAGAGGCCGGGACACAGACGATGAAAAACTGTTTTTT. Translated: CATSRGRDTDDEKLFF.

This clonotype was seen more than once but under ten times. This chain links TRBV7-2 with TRBJ2-1; TRBD2 aligns across 11 bases. The CDR3 sequence is 14 residues long. Germline V lookup: CDR1 SGHTA, CDR2 FQGNSA. The V gene end was trimmed by 10 bases and the J gene end by 10 bases; junction bases not matched to a gene: 12. The CDR3 coding sequence is TGTGCCACCAAGAAACTAGCGGGAGTCGGCGAGCAGTTCTTC. Encoded protein: CATKKLAGVGEQFF.

This chain connects TRBV5-6 to TRBJ2-2; D not certain. The CDR3 consists of 13 residues. The germline V gene encodes CDR1 SGHDT and CDR2 YYEEEE. V was pared by 1 base and J by 6 bases, with 7 bases between. The CDR3 DNA reads as TGTGCCAGCAGCTTGACCATAGCCGGGGAGCTGTTTTTT. Translating gives CASSLTIAGELFF.

The rearrangement uses TRBV18 and TRBJ2-7; TRBD1 matches at 8 bases. V was clipped by 5 bases and J by 0 bases; unmatched bases: 6. The CDR3 is 15 residues long. CDR1 and CDR2 (germline): KGHSH, LQKENI. CDR3 protein: CASSIDRGLSYEQYF. CDR3 bases: TGTGCCAGCTCAATCGACAGGGGCCTCTCCTACGAGCAGTACTTC.

This clonotype was detected a few times. The V gene is TRBV7-2, the J gene TRBJ2-5; 7 nucleotides line up with TRBD1. The CDR3 spans 13 residues. The ends lost 8 bases at V and 2 bases at J; junction bases unmatched: 5. The germline V gene encodes CDR1 SGHTA and CDR2 FQGNSA. CDR3 DNA: TGTGCCAGCGGGGGACAGTTACAAGAGACCCAGTACTTC. The encoded protein is CASGGQLQETQYF.

This clonotype was seen a handful of times. CDR3 DNA sequence: TGTGCCAGCAGCCAGCGTGTGAACTCTGGGGCCAACGTCCTGACTTTC. This encodes CASSQRVNSGANVLTF. V is TRBV14 and J is TRBJ2-6; D unresolved. The germline V gene has CDR1 SGHDN and CDR2 FVKESK. Trimming left V 3 bases short and J 0 bases short, with 9 bases between. The CDR3 spans 16 residues.

CDR3 sequence (DNA): TGTGCCAGCAGTTCACCGCAGGGGGCAAATCAGCCCCAGCATTTT. Translating gives CASSSPQGANQPQHF. V is TRBV28 and J is TRBJ1-5, with TRBD1 matching 8 bases. CDR3 length equals 15 residues. V shed 4 bases and J 4 bases; nucleotides not matched to a gene: 6. Per the germline V gene, CDR1 is MDHEN and CDR2 is SYDVKM.

On this clonotype itself: This sequence may be a read error, since a much larger clone differs from it by one base. The chain combines TRBV11-2 with TRBJ1-1; D unresolved. The CDR3 is 11 amino acids. The germline gives CDR1 SGHAT, CDR2 FQNNGV. V dropped 3 bases and J dropped 5 bases, with 4 bases sitting between them. CDR3 region: CASSFETEAFF. The DNA of the CDR3 is TGTGCCAGCAGCTTTGAAACTGAAGCTTTCTTT.

This clonotype was detected many times. The gene calls are TRBV10-3 and TRBJ2-3; a weak D match, TRBD1 (5 bases). The CDR3 runs 12 residues. Between the trimmed V and J ends, which lost 5 bases and 5 bases, there was a span of 8 bases. CDR1 is ENHRY and CDR2 is SYGVKD in the germline V gene. This CDR3 reads CAISKTGDTQYF. CDR3 nucleotides: TGTGCCATCAGTAAAACAGGAGATACGCAGTATTTT.

The chain employs TRBV11-1 and TRBJ2-1; TRBD2 matches 14 bases. The CDR3 is made up of 19 amino acids. CDR1 and CDR2 (germline): SGHAT, FQDESV (reference sequence). Trimming at V came to 5 bases and at J to 7 bases, leaving 16 bases not matched to a gene. The CDR3 DNA sequence: TGTGCCAGCAGCACATCGGGACTAGCGGGAGTCTCTATTGGGAATGAGCAGTTCTTC. Its protein product is CASSTSGLAGVSIGNEQFF.

The chain links TRBV10-2 to TRBJ2-3, with 15 bases aligning to TRBD2. Trimming cost V 5 bases and J 5 bases; bases outside gene matches: 5. Germline-derived CDR1 and CDR2 are WSHSY and SAAADI. This CDR3 has 16 residues. CDR3 residues: CASSHGLAGGIDTQYF. The CDR3 nucleotides read TGCGCCAGCAGTCATGGACTAGCGGGGGGGATAGATACGCAGTATTTT.

J is TRBJ2-7 and V is TRBV29-1; D uncertain. CDR3 length equals 15 residues. V was clipped by 0 bases and J by 0 bases, with 12 bases between them. Germline CDR1 and CDR2: SQVTM and ANQGSEA. The CDR3 protein is CSVEDRRRLSYEQYF. The CDR3 nucleotides are TGCAGCGTTGAAGATCGCCGTAGACTCTCCTACGAGCAGTACTTC.

The chain recombines TRBV29-1 with TRBJ2-2; 10 bases are shared with TRBD1. Germline V gives CDR1 SQVTM, CDR2 ANQGSEA. CDR3 length equals 15 residues. Unmatched junction bases numbered 10, after V lost 7 bases and J lost 5 bases. CDR3 residues: CSGTGTGAGTGELFF. For the CDR3, the DNA is TGCAGCGGGACCGGGACAGGGGCGGGAACCGGGGAGCTGTTTTTT.

This clonotype was detected a few times. This chain connects TRBV6-2 or TRBV6-3 to TRBJ2-7, with 7 bases matching TRBD2. In germline, CDR1 is MNHEY, CDR2 SVGEGT. Losses at the gene ends were 1 base for V and 2 bases for J; bases not matched to a gene: 2. This CDR3 has 14 amino acids. CDR3 in DNA: TGTGCCAGCAGTTACTTCCGGGGGGCCTACGAGCAGTACTTC. The encoded protein is CASSYFRGAYEQYF.

This chain joins TRBV20-1 and TRBJ1-1, with D hard to call. Germline-derived CDR1 and CDR2 are DFQATT and SNEGSKA (reference sequence). V dropped 4 bases and J dropped 3 bases, with 18 bases sitting between them. This CDR3 region has 15 residues. CDR3 bases: TGCAGTGCTATATCCCTACACGGGCCAGACACTGAAGCTTTCTTT. Its protein product is CSAISLHGPDTEAFF.

This chain joins TRBV11-3 and TRBJ2-1, with TRBD2 matching over 9 bases. The CDR3 runs 15 residues. CDR1 is SGHNT and CDR2 is YENEEA in the germline V gene. Germline trimming cut 5 bases from V and 4 bases from J; bases unmatched to any gene: 6. The CDR3 bases are TGTGCCAGCAGCAGAGCGGGAGGCCTATACAATGAGCAGTTCTTC. Protein product: CASSRAGGLYNEQFF.